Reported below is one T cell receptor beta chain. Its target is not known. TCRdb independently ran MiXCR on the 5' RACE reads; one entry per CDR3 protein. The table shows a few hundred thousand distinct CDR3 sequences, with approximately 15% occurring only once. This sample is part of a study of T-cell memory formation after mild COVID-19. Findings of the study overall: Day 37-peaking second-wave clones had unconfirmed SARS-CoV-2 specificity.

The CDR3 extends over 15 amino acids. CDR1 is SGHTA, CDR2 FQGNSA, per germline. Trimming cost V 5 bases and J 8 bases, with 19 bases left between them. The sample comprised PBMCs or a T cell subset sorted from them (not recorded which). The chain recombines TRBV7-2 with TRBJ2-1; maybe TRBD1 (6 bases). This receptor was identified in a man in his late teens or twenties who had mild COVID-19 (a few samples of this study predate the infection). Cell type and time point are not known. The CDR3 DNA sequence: TGTGCCAGCAGCCCGTACAGGGCAGGAGGCGATGAGCAGTTCTTC. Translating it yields CASSPYRAGGDEQFF.